This TCR beta chain originates from a study of blood T cell repertoires in COVID-19. The protocol was immunoSEQ multiplex PCR, while the TCRdb copy is restricted to in-frame clones and leaves out a portion. The sample holds some 170,000 clones; roughly 88% are singletons and the top ten take roughly 15%. The CDR3 totals 14 residues. The germline CDR1 and CDR2 sequences are SQVTM and ANQGSEA. Trimming at V came to 6 bases and at J to 8 bases, leaving 7 bases not matched to a gene. The sequence was collected from a man aged 45 to 65 who had recovered from COVID-19. Sequenced material: PBMCs or T cells enriched from blood (not recorded which). V usage is TRBV29-1 and J usage is TRBJ1-4; 12 bases map to TRBD1. This chain's CDR3 is CSVMGDRGLEKLFF. The CDR3 coding sequence is TGCAGCGTAATGGGGGACAGGGGGCTGGAAAAACTGTTTTTT.